These 3 T cell receptor beta chains originate from one sample sequenced in a study of PD-L1 blockade in urothelial cancer. The table came from immunoSEQ multiplex PCR; TCRdb's copy has only in-frame clones and leaves some out. The sample lists about 81,000 clones; around 85% were seen once. Time point in this sample: pretreatment peripheral blood. The sequenced sample was PBMCs, obtained around atezolizumab (anti-PD-L1) treatment. Every receptor here comes from a man in his forties or fifties with urothelial cancer.

This CDR3 reads CASSPEVGETQYF. DNA of the CDR3: TGTGCCAGCTCACCAGAGGTCGGGGAGACCCAGTACTTC. This sequence joins TRBV18 and TRBJ2-5; D remains ambiguous. The ends were cut back, 2 bases at V and 5 bases at J, with 9 bases in the middle. CDR1 is KGHSH and CDR2 is LQKENI in the germline V gene. The CDR3 runs to 13 residues.

This clone was detected only once. V and J are TRBV28 and TRBJ2-1, with TRBD2 as a possible D gene (5 bases). V was clipped by 3 bases and J by 7 bases, with 19 bases between them. This CDR3 comprises 16 residues. Germline CDR1 is MDHEN and CDR2 is SYDVKM. The CDR3 sequence is CASSFEWQARDNEQFF. CDR3 sequence (DNA): TGTGCCAGCAGTTTTGAGTGGCAGGCCCGGGATAATGAGCAGTTCTTC.

The V gene is TRBV11-2, the J gene TRBJ2-7; possibly TRBD2 for D (6 bases). The CDR3 is 15 amino acids. Germline V gives CDR1 SGHAT, CDR2 FQNNGV. V lost 2 bases to trimming and J lost 1 base, with 12 bases between them. CDR3 DNA sequence: TGTGCCAGCAGCTTAAGTACCAGCGGGTCCTACGAGCAGTACTTC. Its translation is CASSLSTSGSYEQYF.